The following is a TCR beta chain sequence with its context. This may be a read error: a much more frequent sequence differs by one nucleotide. Described time point: newly diagnosed GD, antithyroid drugs for less than 3 months. PBMC RNA served as the TCR library source. Germline V gives CDR1 DFQATT, CDR2 SNEGSKA (reference sequence). After removal of 6 bases from V and 10 bases from J, the junction contained 17 bases not matched to a gene. This CDR3 spans 15 amino acids. Arm-PCR of CDR3 regions with iRepertoire HTBI primers generated TCR beta libraries. TCRdb recomputed calls from the multiplex PCR reads with MiXCR, one row per CDR3 protein. Counted here are a few hundred thousand distinct CDR3 sequences, roughly 10% occurring once; the ten biggest clones make up 18%. This specimen comes from a study of regulatory T cells in long-lasting Graves disease. Another study also made use of these data, one on T cells in Graves' hyperthyroidism and ophthalmopathy.

The sequence derives from a woman younger than 30 with Graves disease. The sequenced sample was peripheral blood mononuclear cells (PBMCs), obtained at new diagnosis, from a patient treated with antithyroid drugs. The V and J genes are TRBV20-1 and TRBJ2-1; TRBD1 agrees at 8 bases. In DNA, the CDR3 is TGCAGTGCCGTCTCACGGGACAGGAACTCCTACGAGCAGTTCTTC. This translates into CSAVSRDRNSYEQFF.